These T cell receptor beta chains were read from a single sample in a study of cytomegalovirus exposure and HLA in healthy donors. Libraries were prepared by immunoSEQ multiplex PCR; TCRdb keeps only in-frame clonotypes and omits some of them. The sample holds about 160,000 clones, about 80% seen once. The sample comprised PBMCs. These receptors all stem from a woman between 50 and 59 years old in good health and CMV-seropositive. Both conserved end residues are part of each CDR3. The D gene is left open where the match is weak. Not all rows give a size; the values are once, few, many and, for expanded clones, a class.

size: -
D: TRBD1
J: TRBJ2-1
V: TRBV10-1
DNA: TGCGCCAGCAGTGATCGAGGGGGCGCGTACAATGAGCAGTTCTTC
CDR3: CASSDRGGAYNEQFF

size: -
D: -
J: TRBJ2-1
V: TRBV7-9
DNA: TGTGCCAGCAGCGGCGGAGGGGACCTGCTTAATGAGCAGTTCTTC
CDR3: CASSGGGDLLNEQFF

size: few
D: TRBD1
J: TRBJ1-1
V: TRBV7-6
DNA: TGTGCCAGCAGCCTAGGACAGGGACAAGCTTTCTTT
CDR3: CASSLGQGQAFF

size: -
D: TRBD1
J: TRBJ1-2
V: TRBV28
DNA: TGTGCCAGCAGTCCAGGACAGGGGCCCTGGGGTGGCTACACCTTC
CDR3: CASSPGQGPWGGYTF

size: -
D: -
J: TRBJ1-1
V: TRBV18
DNA: TGTGCCAGCTCACCACGGGCGGGGGGGGACACTGAAGCTTTCTTT
CDR3: CASSPRAGGDTEAFF

size: few
D: TRBD1
J: TRBJ1-2
V: TRBV19
DNA: TGTGCCAGTAGTATACAGGGGGATTACTATGGCTACACCTTC
CDR3: CASSIQGDYYGYTF

size: -
D: TRBD2
J: TRBJ2-2
V: TRBV7-2
DNA: TGTGCCAGCAGCTTAGAGGGACTAGCGGGAGCTAGAACCGGGGAGCTGTTTTTT
CDR3: CASSLEGLAGARTGELFF

size: few
D: -
J: TRBJ1-2
V: TRBV19
DNA: TGTGCCAGTAGTGACGGGACACCGTCCGGAGCCCTCTATGGCTACACCTTC
CDR3: CASSDGTPSGALYGYTF

size: -
D: TRBD1
J: TRBJ1-1
V: TRBV5-4
DNA: TGTGCCAGCAGCTCCCCGGACAGGGTCACTGAAGCTTTCTTT
CDR3: CASSSPDRVTEAFF

size: -
D: TRBD1
J: TRBJ2-7
V: TRBV9
DNA: TGTGCCAGCAGCGTCGGGACAGGGTTTACGTACGAGCAGTACTTC
CDR3: CASSVGTGFTYEQYF

size: -
D: TRBD2
J: TRBJ2-7
V: TRBV6-1
DNA: TGTGCCAGCAGTGAAGGGACTAGCGGAACCTACGAGCAGTACTTC
CDR3: CASSEGTSGTYEQYF

size: -
D: -
J: TRBJ2-3
V: TRBV21-1
DNA: TGTGCCAGCAGCAGGATGGGACACCCGAGCACAGATACGCAGTATTTT
CDR3: CASSRMGHPSTDTQYF

size: -
D: -
J: TRBJ1-3
V: TRBV6-5
DNA: TGTGCCAGCAGACCCGGACACACTTCTGGAAACACCATATATTTT
CDR3: CASRPGHTSGNTIYF

size: once
D: TRBD2
J: TRBJ2-1
V: TRBV13
DNA: TGTGCCAGCAGCTTGGTTGGGGGGGGTGGGAATGAGCAGTTCTTC
CDR3: CASSLVGGGGNEQFF

size: -
D: -
J: TRBJ2-1
V: TRBV5-1
DNA: TGCGCCAGCAGCTTGCCAGGGGTCAATGAGCAGTTCTTC
CDR3: CASSLPGVNEQFF

size: -
D: -
J: TRBJ1-6
V: TRBV6-5
DNA: TGTGCCAGCAGAACTGGGTACAGGGATAATTCACCCCTCCACTTT
CDR3: CASRTGYRDNSPLHF

size: once
D: -
J: TRBJ2-5
V: TRBV2
DNA: TGTGCCAGCAGTGAACCCTTACTGCAAGAGACCCAGTACTTC
CDR3: CASSEPLLQETQYF

size: -
D: TRBD1
J: TRBJ2-7
V: TRBV11-2
DNA: TGTGCCAGCAGCTGGGGACAGGGCCTCACTGAAGTCGCGGGGCAGTACTTC
CDR3: CASSWGQGLTEVAGQYF

size: -
D: TRBD2
J: TRBJ2-5
V: TRBV7-2
DNA: TGTGCCAGCAGCGTGGCGGGGGGGACCCAAGAGACCCAGTACTTC
CDR3: CASSVAGGTQETQYF

size: once
D: -
J: TRBJ2-3
V: TRBV5-1
DNA: TGCGCCAGCAGCTTGGAACAGGCCACAGATACGCAGTATTTT
CDR3: CASSLEQATDTQYF

size: -
D: TRBD2
J: TRBJ2-7
V: TRBV18
DNA: TGTGCCAGCTCACCGGGACTAGCGGGAGGGCCCTACGAGCAGTACTTC
CDR3: CASSPGLAGGPYEQYF

size: -
D: TRBD1
J: TRBJ2-7
V: TRBV13
DNA: TGTGCCAGCAGCTCATTCCGGGACAGGGGATTCGGCACCCCCTACGAGCAGTACTTC
CDR3: CASSSFRDRGFGTPYEQYF

size: -
D: TRBD1
J: TRBJ2-2
V: TRBV30
DNA: TGTGCCTGGGCGGTGGGACAGCGGACCGGGGAGCTGTTTTTT
CDR3: CAWAVGQRTGELFF

size: once
D: -
J: TRBJ2-7
V: TRBV19
DNA: TGTGCCAGTAGTATAGGGCTAGACAGCTCCTACGAGCAGTACTTC
CDR3: CASSIGLDSSYEQYF

size: once
D: -
J: TRBJ2-5
V: TRBV15
DNA: TGTGCCACCAGCGCGGGGACGGTTAGGCCCCTCTACCAAGAGACCCAGTACTTC
CDR3: CATSAGTVRPLYQETQYF

size: -
D: -
J: TRBJ1-2
V: TRBV4-3
DNA: TGCGCCAGCAGCCAAGAATACAGGGTATTGGGCTACACCTTC
CDR3: CASSQEYRVLGYTF

size: -
D: -
J: TRBJ2-7
V: TRBV30
DNA: TGTGCCTGGAGTCGTGGGCCCGCAGGGGAGCAGTACTTC
CDR3: CAWSRGPAGEQYF

size: -
D: TRBD1
J: TRBJ2-7
V: TRBV9
DNA: TGTGCCAGCAGCGCCCAGGGGGACAGTAAATACGAGCAGTACTTC
CDR3: CASSAQGDSKYEQYF

size: -
D: TRBD1
J: TRBJ1-2
V: TRBV2
DNA: TGTGCCAGCAGCCGGGACAGGGTAAACTATGGCTACACCTTC
CDR3: CASSRDRVNYGYTF

size: -
D: -
J: TRBJ2-1
V: TRBV29-1
DNA: TGCAGCGCCAGGCAGGTGGGGGGTGAGCAGTTCTTC
CDR3: CSARQVGGEQFF

size: -
D: -
J: TRBJ1-2
V: TRBV5-4
DNA: TGTGCCAGCAGCTCCACAGGTACGGCTGGCTACACCTTC
CDR3: CASSSTGTAGYTF

size: -
D: -
J: TRBJ1-1
V: TRBV6-1
DNA: TGTGCCAGCAGGAATCCGACAGCCATGAACACTGAAGCTTTCTTT
CDR3: CASRNPTAMNTEAFF

size: few
D: -
J: TRBJ2-6
V: TRBV7-6
DNA: TGTGCCAGCAGACCGGGCTCTGGGGCCAACGTCCTGACTTTC
CDR3: CASRPGSGANVLTF

size: -
D: TRBD1
J: TRBJ2-7
V: TRBV4-1
DNA: TGCGCCAGCAGCCAAGAGGGAACAGGGGGTATCGAGGAGCAGTACTTC
CDR3: CASSQEGTGGIEEQYF

size: once
D: -
J: TRBJ2-7
V: TRBV15
DNA: TGTGCCACCAGCAGAGATCCCAGGTACGAGCAGTACTTC
CDR3: CATSRDPRYEQYF

size: -
D: TRBD2
J: TRBJ2-1
V: TRBV7-3
DNA: TGTGCCAGCAGCCCACTAGCGGGAGGGCCCTACAATGAGCAGTTCTTC
CDR3: CASSPLAGGPYNEQFF

size: -
D: -
J: TRBJ2-3
V: TRBV7-9
DNA: TGTGCCAGCAGCCAGTTGGCAGGGTCCCCAGATACGCAGTATTTT
CDR3: CASSQLAGSPDTQYF

size: -
D: -
J: TRBJ2-7
V: TRBV25-1
DNA: TGTGCCAGCAGGCCCCCGGCAGGGTACGAGCAGTACTTC
CDR3: CASRPPAGYEQYF

size: -
D: TRBD2
J: TRBJ2-3
V: TRBV7-3
DNA: TGTGCCAGCAGCTTAATGGGACTAGCGGGAGATACGCAGTATTTT
CDR3: CASSLMGLAGDTQYF

size: -
D: TRBD1
J: TRBJ1-2
V: TRBV7-6
DNA: TGTGCCAGCAGCCCGGACAGGGTTCATGGCTACACCTTC
CDR3: CASSPDRVHGYTF

size: -
D: -
J: TRBJ1-1
V: TRBV7-9
DNA: TGTGCCAGCAGCCCAGCGGGGAGGGGGAAGGCTTTCTTT
CDR3: CASSPAGRGKAFF

size: -
D: -
J: TRBJ2-7
V: TRBV7-2
DNA: TGTGCCAGCAGCTCAGGGCTCTTTGGGGTCCACGAGCAGTACTTC
CDR3: CASSSGLFGVHEQYF

size: once
D: TRBD1
J: TRBJ2-7
V: TRBV2
DNA: TGTGCCAGCCTCCGGGACAGGGGGTTCTACGAGCAGTACTTC
CDR3: CASLRDRGFYEQYF

size: few
D: TRBD2
J: TRBJ2-5
V: TRBV6-5
DNA: TGTGCCAGCAGTTACTCGATGAGGGAGGGGGAGACCCAGTACTTC
CDR3: CASSYSMREGETQYF

size: few
D: TRBD1
J: TRBJ2-3
V: TRBV29-1
DNA: TGCAGCGTTGCCGAGAACAGGGGGTGGAACGCAGATACGCAGTATTTT
CDR3: CSVAENRGWNADTQYF